This T cell receptor (beta chain) emerged from a study of Ad26.COV2.S vaccination and SARS-CoV-2 variants. Here immunoSEQ multiplex PCR was the method, and the copy in TCRdb shows in-frame clones only, minus some. The data show about 350,000 clones, about 90% seen once. Study-level findings and limits: Substantial breadth was reportedly displayed by spike-specific CD8+ and CD4+ T cell responses after vaccination.

Of note for this clone: Its target is unknown.

This CDR3 region has 14 residues. The J segment lost 4 bases and the V segment lost 6 bases, leaving 4 bases of the junction unmatched. CDR1 and CDR2 (germline): MRHNA, SNTAGT. The sample was peripheral blood, taken after recovery from COVID-19. The rearrangement uses TRBV6-4 and TRBJ2-3; 10 bases align to TRBD2. The TCR was taken from a human donor who had recovered from COVID-19. As DNA, the CDR3 is TGTGCCAGCAGAGCGGGGGGGCCCGCAGATACGCAGTATTTT. This gives the protein CASRAGGPADTQYF.